Following are 16 T cell receptor beta chains from one sample sequenced in a study of blood T cell repertoires in COVID-19. The assay was immunoSEQ multiplex PCR, and TCRdb's table has in-frame clones only and misses some. The data show about 130,000 clones, 81% seen once. Specimen: peripheral blood. Every receptor here comes from a man aged 25 to 40 with COVID-19, enrolled during active disease.

This chain uses TRBV10-3 with TRBJ1-5; D is possibly TRBD1 (5 bases). The length of the CDR3 is 11 residues. The V end lost 6 bases, the J end lost 8 bases, and 8 bases lay between the germline ends. Per germline, CDR1 ENHRY and CDR2 SYGVKD. The CDR3 loop reads CAIRAREPQHF. The CDR3 region has the DNA TGTGCCATCAGGGCCAGGGAGCCCCAGCATTTT.

The V and J genes are TRBV19 and TRBJ2-7; D might be TRBD1 (6 bases). With 3 bases removed from V and 5 bases from J, the gap between germline ends came to 14 bases. The germline V gene encodes CDR1 LNHDA and CDR2 SQIVND (reference sequence). The CDR3 loop spans 14 amino acids. In DNA form, the CDR3 reads TGTGCCAGTAGTATGATACAGGGTCCCGACGAGCAGTACTTC. Amino acids: CASSMIQGPDEQYF.

The rearrangement joins TRBV6-4 to TRBJ2-5; 11 nucleotides agree with TRBD2. This CDR3 region has 15 residues. Per germline, CDR1 MRHNA and CDR2 SNTAGT. Trimming cost V 6 bases and J 2 bases; bases outside gene matches: 5. This chain's CDR3 is CASSPVAGGQETQYF. Here the CDR3 DNA reads TGTGCCAGCAGCCCCGTAGCGGGGGGGCAAGAGACCCAGTACTTC.

Of note for this clone: This specimen includes other DNA sequences encoding the same CDR3. This chain links TRBV12-3 or TRBV12-4 with TRBJ2-7, with TRBD2 matching over 12 bases. CDR3 length equals 13 residues. The V gene end was trimmed by 11 bases and the J gene end by 2 bases; junction bases not matched to a gene: 4. This CDR3 reads CASSGGATYEQYF. In DNA, the CDR3 is TGTGCCTCTAGCGGGGGGGCCACCTACGAGCAGTACTTC.

V and J are TRBV7-3 and TRBJ2-3; D is unclear. Germline CDR1 SGHTA, CDR2 FQGTGA. The CDR3 runs 12 residues. Trimming took off 4 bases at V and 8 bases at J, with 10 bases between the two ends. CDR3 residues: CASSSGGGTQYF. In DNA form, the CDR3 reads TGTGCCAGCAGCTCCGGTGGTGGTACGCAGTATTTT.

V gene TRBV30 combines with J gene TRBJ1-1; D not certain. CDR1 GTSNPN and CDR2 SVGIG come from the germline V gene (reference sequence). Between the trimmed V and J ends, which lost 3 bases and 3 bases, there was a span of 11 bases. CDR3 length equals 13 residues. The CDR3 DNA is TGTGCCTGGAGGGGAGATAGAGACACTGAAGCTTTCTTT. It yields the protein CAWRGDRDTEAFF.

The count of this clone is one. The chain uses TRBV18 and TRBJ1-3, with D possibly TRBD1 on 5 matching bases. This CDR3 has 17 amino acids. Germline-derived CDR1 and CDR2 are KGHSH and LQKENI. V was pared by 1 base and J by 0 bases, with 13 bases between. For the CDR3, the DNA is TGTGCCAGCTCACCACGGGGAGGGGCCCCCTCTGGAAACACCATATATTTT. Protein product: CASSPRGGAPSGNTIYF.

The chain employs TRBV27 and TRBJ1-2; 8 bases align to TRBD1. The CDR3 has 14 residues. Trimming took 7 bases from V and 5 from J; bases not matched to a gene: 9. Germline V gives CDR1 MNHEY, CDR2 SMNVEV (reference sequence). The CDR3 region is CASKPDRVGYGYTF. In DNA form, the CDR3 reads TGTGCCAGCAAACCGGACAGGGTCGGTTATGGCTACACCTTC.

The rearrangement uses TRBV5-6 and TRBJ1-1; 8 bases fit TRBD1. The junction had 11 bases not matched to a gene; V was cut back by 3 bases and J by 1 base. Germline CDR1 reads SGHDT; CDR2 reads YYEEEE. CDR3 length equals 17 residues. The CDR3 loop is CASSYDFSRGQNTEAFF. The CDR3 nucleotides are TGTGCCAGCAGCTACGATTTCTCCAGGGGGCAGAACACTGAAGCTTTCTTT. Complete variable domain (other parts from reference TRBV5-6 and TRBJ1-1): DAGVTQSPTHLIKTRGQQVTLRCSPKSGHDTVSWYQQALGQGPQFIFQYYEEEERQRGNFPDRFSGHQFPNYSSELNVNALLLGDSALYLCASSYDFSRGQNTEAFFGQGTRLTVV.

The chain joins TRBV5-1 to TRBJ1-1; maybe TRBD1 (6 bases). The germline CDR1 and CDR2 sequences are SGHRS and YFSETQ. This CDR3 comprises 15 residues. Trimming removed 5 bases from V and 1 base from J, with 15 bases in between. CDR3 amino acids: CASRPQGEANTEAFF. The CDR3 nucleotides are TGCGCCAGCAGACCACAGGGAGAGGCGAACACTGAAGCTTTCTTT.

The chain joins TRBV29-1 to TRBJ1-1; D gene ambiguous. Germline V gives CDR1 SQVTM, CDR2 ANQGSEA. The CDR3 contains 14 residues. Trimming shortened V by 3 bases and J by 0 bases, and 11 bases separated the two germline ends. CDR3 nucleotide sequence: TGCAGCGTTGAGGGAGAGGGCATGAACACTGAAGCTTTCTTT. It codes for CSVEGEGMNTEAFF.

This clone occurred a few times. The gene calls are TRBV4-1 and TRBJ1-4, with 7 bases aligning to TRBD1. The V gene's germline CDR1 is MGHRA and CDR2 YSYEKL. V lost 2 bases to trimming and J lost 5 bases; unmatched junction nucleotides: 8. The CDR3 has 16 residues. Here the CDR3 DNA reads TGCGCCAGCAGCCAAACGGCCGGGACAGTAAATGAAAAACTGTTTTTT. It translates to CASSQTAGTVNEKLFF.

The CDR3, as DNA: TGTGCCAGCAGTTCCGGGGAGGTATTGGCCAAAAACATTCAGTACTTC. Its protein product is CASSSGEVLAKNIQYF. The J gene is TRBJ2-4, the V gene TRBV5-8; a weak D match, TRBD2 (6 bases). V shed 5 bases and J shed 1 base, with 16 bases lying between them. The CDR3 contains 16 residues. Germline CDR1 and CDR2: SGHTS and YDEGEE.

The J gene is TRBJ1-1, the V gene TRBV19; D not resolved. V was shortened by 3 bases and J by 3 bases, with 11 bases between the two germline ends. The CDR3 spans 14 residues. Germline assignment: CDR1 LNHDA and CDR2 SQIVND (reference sequence). The CDR3 DNA reads as TGTGCCAGTAGTATTGAAGTGGGCTACACTGAAGCTTTCTTT. Its protein is CASSIEVGYTEAFF.

This chain links TRBV7-9 with TRBJ2-7; D is undetermined. The V gene's germline CDR1 is SEHNR and CDR2 FQNEAQ (reference sequence). The germline V and J ends were trimmed by 1 base and 2 bases, with 6 bases remaining between them. The CDR3 has 13 residues. The CDR3 spells CASSLDRTYEQYF. The CDR3 nucleotides are TGTGCCAGCAGCTTAGATAGAACCTACGAGCAGTACTTC.

The rearrangement links TRBV7-9 to TRBJ1-2, with 7 nucleotides matching TRBD1. Germline CDR1 SEHNR, CDR2 FQNEAQ (reference sequence). This CDR3 contains 13 residues. J gave up 4 bases and V 5 bases, and 4 bases lay outside the gene matches. CDR3: CASSVQGSYGYTF. For the CDR3, the DNA is TGTGCCAGCAGCGTACAGGGGTCCTATGGCTACACCTTC. Drawing the rest from reference TRBV7-9 and TRBJ1-2, the complete variable domain is DTGVSQNPRHKITKRGQNVTFRCDPISEHNRLYWYRQTLGQGPEFLTYFQNEAQLEKSRLLSDRFSAERPKGSFSTLEIQRTEQGDSAMYLCASSVQGSYGYTFGSGTRLTVV.